These 32 T cell receptor beta chains originate from one sample sequenced in a study of T cell repertoires in cytomegalovirus infection. TCRdb re-analysed the reads in MiXCR, keeping a single row per CDR3 protein. Of hundreds of thousands of distinct CDR3 sequences listed, about 30% are singletons. The antigens for these receptors are not known. This sample comprised cultured PBMCs, obtained from culture after CMV antigen stimulation. These receptors were obtained from a human donor in good health (CMV status not recorded). Some clones in this sample may be carry-over from other donors' samples.

This clonotype was counted at least ten times. The chain has TRBV7-6 and TRBJ1-2, with 8 bases matching TRBD1. This CDR3 has 14 residues. Per the germline V gene, CDR1 is SGHVS and CDR2 is FNYEAQ. With 5 bases clipped from V and 4 bases from J, the junction kept 6 bases outside the gene matches. In nucleotides, the CDR3 is TGTGCCAGCAGCCCTATGACAGGGGCCTATGGCTACACCTTC. Translated: CASSPMTGAYGYTF.

The chain uses TRBV6-5 and TRBJ2-7; 8 nucleotides align to TRBD1. V trimming: 4 bases; J trimming: 11 bases; junction bases outside the gene matches: 4. CDR1 MNHEY and CDR2 SVGAGI come from the germline V gene. CDR3 length: 11 residues. The CDR3 DNA follows: TGTGCCAGCAGTTCAGGGGGCGCGGAGTACTTC. Translated: CASSSGGAEYF.

A few counts support this clonotype. The gene calls are TRBV6-8 and TRBJ1-1; unclear D gene. Trimming removed 7 bases from V and 3 bases from J, with 12 bases in between. Germline values: CDR1 MNHGY, CDR2 SAAAGT. This CDR3 is 13 amino acids long. This CDR3 is CASIPSGDTEAFF. The CDR3, as DNA: TGTGCCAGCATTCCCTCCGGGGACACTGAAGCTTTCTTT.

This clonotype has only a few counts. The V call is TRBV7-2, the J call TRBJ2-3; the match to TRBD1 covers 7 bases. The CDR3 spans 15 residues. The trim removed 3 bases at V and 1 base at J, leaving 4 bases unmatched. Germline V gives CDR1 SGHTA, CDR2 FQGNSA. The CDR3 sequence is CASSLGQLGTDTQYF. The DNA of the CDR3 is TGTGCCAGCAGCTTGGGACAGCTCGGCACAGATACGCAGTATTTT.

V is TRBV6-6 and J is TRBJ1-5; 8 nucleotides agree with TRBD1. This CDR3 comprises 16 residues. The trim removed 5 bases at V and 0 bases at J, leaving 6 bases unmatched. Germline loops: CDR1 MNHNY, CDR2 SVGAGI (reference sequence). As DNA, the CDR3 is TGTGCCAGCAGTGATTGGACAGGGAGTAGCAATCAGCCCCAGCATTTT. Translating gives CASSDWTGSSNQPQHF.

This clonotype was found many times. The chain joins TRBV10-3 to TRBJ1-6; no clear D gene. Deletions cut 4 bases from V and 9 bases from J, with 16 bases between. CDR1 is ENHRY and CDR2 is SYGVKD in the germline V gene. CDR3 length: 15 amino acids. DNA of the CDR3: TGTGCCATCAGTGCATCGTCCGGGGAAGGTTCACCCCTCCACTTT. Its translation is CAISASSGEGSPLHF.

The V and J genes are TRBV2 and TRBJ2-2, with 10 bases aligning to TRBD2. The CDR3 loop spans 16 amino acids. After removal of 5 bases from V and 3 bases from J, the junction contained 6 bases not matched to a gene. Germline assignment: CDR1 SNHLY and CDR2 FYNNEI. The CDR3 sequence: CASSSDSGRHTGELFF. CDR3 nucleotide sequence: TGTGCCAGCAGTTCTGATAGCGGGAGGCACACCGGGGAGCTGTTTTTT.

The V call is TRBV12-3 or TRBV12-4, the J call TRBJ2-7, with D maybe TRBD2 (5 bases). The length of the CDR3 is 14 residues. V was pared by 4 bases and J by 2 bases, with 12 bases between. Here the CDR3 DNA reads TGTGCCAGCAGTTCAGAGGACGGGACCTACGAGCAGTACTTC. This codes for CASSSEDGTYEQYF.

CDR3 in amino acids: CASSATGILEDTQYF. CDR3 nucleotide sequence: TGTGCCAGTAGTGCGACCGGGATATTAGAGGATACGCAGTATTTT. The chain combines TRBV19 with TRBJ2-3; a weak D match, TRBD2 (5 bases). The CDR3 covers 15 residues. The germline V gene encodes CDR1 LNHDA and CDR2 SQIVND (reference sequence). The V and J ends lost 5 bases and 6 bases respectively, with 18 bases between them.

This clonotype was seen at least ten times. The rearrangement links TRBV7-2 to TRBJ2-5, with D hard to call. V dropped 1 base and J dropped 12 bases, with 12 bases sitting between them. The CDR3 totals 12 residues. CDR1 SGHTA and CDR2 FQGNSA come from the germline V gene. CDR3 nucleotide sequence: TGTGCCAGCAGCTTAGTTGGGTACCCCGAGTACTTC. This codes for CASSLVGYPEYF. The whole variable domain, filled in from reference TRBV7-2 and TRBJ2-5, reads GAGVSQSPSNKVTEKGKDVELRCDPISGHTALYWYRQSLGQGLEFLIYFQGNSAPDKSGLPSDRFSAERTGGSVSTLTIQRTQQEDSAVYLCASSLVGYPEYFGPGTRLLVL.

The genes are TRBV15 and TRBJ1-1; D is ambiguous. Deletions cut 4 bases from V and 0 bases from J, with 9 bases between. In germline, CDR1 is LNHNV, CDR2 YYDKDF (reference sequence). The CDR3 consists of 14 residues. The CDR3 is CATSNTGLNTEAFF. The CDR3 DNA reads as TGTGCCACCAGCAACACGGGGTTGAACACTGAAGCTTTCTTT.

This clonotype turned up a few times. CDR3 in amino acids: CASSQWMWAPENIQYF. The CDR3 DNA follows: TGTGCCAGCTCCCAATGGATGTGGGCCCCCGAGAACATTCAGTACTTC. V gene TRBV7-2 combines with J gene TRBJ2-4; D unclear. This CDR3 region has 16 residues. Trimming left V 8 bases short and J 7 bases short, with 24 bases between. Germline CDR1 and CDR2: SGHTA and FQGNSA.

The chain has TRBV12-3 or TRBV12-4 and TRBJ2-1, with TRBD2 identical over 8 bases. The trim removed 5 bases at V and 8 bases at J, leaving 5 bases unmatched. The CDR3 runs to 13 residues. The CDR3 nucleotides are TGTGCCAGCAGTCGGGGGGGGGTGGATGAGCAGTTCTTC. Protein product: CASSRGGVDEQFF.

The chain carries TRBV6-6 and TRBJ2-7; 8 nucleotides match TRBD2. Germline V gene data show CDR1 as MNHNY and CDR2 as SVGAGI (reference sequence). This CDR3 is 14 amino acids long. Unmatched junction bases numbered 14, after V lost 8 bases and J lost 8 bases. CDR3 in amino acids: CASQFAGGNPQQYF. The CDR3 nucleotides are TGTGCCAGCCAATTCGCGGGGGGCAACCCACAGCAGTACTTC.

The gene calls are TRBV11-2 and TRBJ2-4; D unresolved. The CDR3 spans 13 residues. The V gene's germline CDR1 is SGHAT and CDR2 FQNNGV. The V end lost 5 bases, the J end lost 6 bases, and 11 bases lay between the germline ends. The CDR3 sequence: CASSLGVRNIQYF. CDR3 nucleotides: TGTGCCAGCAGCCTAGGCGTCAGAAACATTCAGTACTTC.

This chain joins TRBV7-9 and TRBJ2-2; D might be TRBD2 (6 bases). Between the trimmed V and J ends, which lost 7 bases and 4 bases, there was a span of 16 bases. The length of the CDR3 is 15 residues. Germline V gives CDR1 SEHNR, CDR2 FQNEAQ (reference sequence). The CDR3 DNA reads as TGTGCCAGCATTCCTCCCGGGACTCTCACCGGGGAGCTGTTTTTT. Translating gives CASIPPGTLTGELFF.

This clonotype was observed a few times. The chain links TRBV6-2 or TRBV6-3 to TRBJ2-1, with TRBD2 as a possible D gene (6 bases). The V end lost 2 bases, the J end lost 10 bases, and 21 bases lay between the germline ends. This CDR3 has 16 residues. Germline CDR1 reads MNHEY; CDR2 reads SVGEGT. CDR3 loop: CASSYGKGRTTIEQFF. Written as DNA, the CDR3 is TGTGCCAGCAGTTACGGGAAGGGCAGGACTACAATAGAGCAGTTCTTC.

This rearrangement joins TRBV14 to TRBJ1-5; 8 bases agree with TRBD1. V lost 10 bases to trimming and J lost 5 bases; unmatched junction nucleotides: 7. Germline CDR1 and CDR2: SGHDN and FVKESK. The CDR3 has 13 amino acids. CDR3 DNA sequence: TGTGCCATCGGTCAGGGGGCGCATCAGCCCCAGCATTTT. It yields the protein CAIGQGAHQPQHF. Looking up the rest from reference TRBV14 and TRBJ1-5 gives the full variable domain: EAGVTQFPSHSVIEKGQTVTLRCDPISGHDNLYWYRRVMGKEIKFLLHFVKESKQDESGMPNNRFLAERTGGTYSTLKVQPAELEDSGVYFCAIGQGAHQPQHFGDGTRLSIL.

The chain joins TRBV15 to TRBJ2-1; no firm D call. The germline V gene encodes CDR1 LNHNV and CDR2 YYDKDF (reference sequence). This CDR3 spans 13 amino acids. V dropped 3 bases and J dropped 6 bases, with 9 bases sitting between them. DNA for the CDR3: TGTGCCACCAGCAGCCCCAGCTCCAATGAGCAGTTCTTC. It translates to CATSSPSSNEQFF.

In its sample, this clonotype was seen a few times. The chain carries TRBV12-3 or TRBV12-4 and TRBJ1-1; 7 bases align to TRBD1. CDR3 length: 17 residues. V lost 5 bases and J lost 1; bases outside the gene matches: 13. The CDR3 sequence is CASSQPLGGFPNTEAFF. In DNA form, the CDR3 reads TGTGCCAGCAGTCAACCTTTAGGGGGCTTTCCGAACACTGAAGCTTTCTTT.

This clonotype appeared a few times. This chain links TRBV12-3 or TRBV12-4 with TRBJ2-1, with D maybe TRBD1 (5 bases). CDR3 length: 12 amino acids. V gave up 6 bases and J gave up 6 bases, with 9 bases separating them. The CDR3 nucleotides are TGTGCCAGCAGGAAAGGGGTCAATGAGCAGTTCTTC. Its translation is CASRKGVNEQFF.

V usage is TRBV20-1 and J usage is TRBJ2-3, with D maybe TRBD2 (5 bases). With 4 bases removed from V and 4 bases from J, the gap between germline ends came to 15 bases. The V gene's germline CDR1 is DFQATT and CDR2 SNEGSKA (reference sequence). This CDR3 comprises 14 residues. The CDR3: CSATLGNSPDTQYF. The CDR3 DNA reads TGCAGTGCTACTCTCGGGAATTCCCCAGATACGCAGTATTTT.

The chain is built from TRBV28 and TRBJ2-4, with D perhaps TRBD2 (7 bases). Trimming took 3 bases from V and 6 from J, leaving 15 bases between them. The CDR3 is 15 amino acids. Looked up from germline, CDR1 is MDHEN and CDR2 is SYDVKM. The CDR3 is CASSLGGASRNIQYF. Here the CDR3 DNA reads TGTGCCAGCAGTTTGGGGGGGGCGAGTAGAAACATTCAGTACTTC.

This chain connects TRBV19 to TRBJ1-4; D remains unclear. The CDR3 contains 16 residues. From germline, CDR1 is LNHDA and CDR2 SQIVND (reference sequence). The germline V and J ends were trimmed by 3 bases and 4 bases, with 15 bases remaining between them. The CDR3 sequence is CASSIVFLRSNEKLFF. The CDR3 nucleotides are TGTGCCAGTAGTATCGTTTTTTTGAGAAGTAATGAAAAACTGTTTTTT. Drawing the rest from reference TRBV19 and TRBJ1-4, the complete variable domain is DGGITQSPKYLFRKEGQNVTLSCEQNLNHDAMYWYRQDPGQGLRLIYYSQIVNDFQKGDIAEGYSVSREKKESFPLTVTSAQKNPTAFYLCASSIVFLRSNEKLFFGSGTQLSVL.

The chain is built from TRBV12-3 or TRBV12-4 and TRBJ2-1; 10 nucleotides match TRBD2. V was pared by 6 bases and J by 4 bases, with 6 bases of the junction left unmatched. The CDR3 is 15 amino acids. The CDR3 DNA sequence: TGTGCCAGCAGACTGAGCGGGGGGGTATACAATGAGCAGTTCTTC. Protein: CASRLSGGVYNEQFF.

This clonotype was seen many times. This chain joins TRBV7-8 and TRBJ1-1; D unclear. The germline V gene encodes CDR1 SGHVS and CDR2 FQNEAQ. This CDR3 contains 16 residues. Trimming cost V 1 base and J 1 base, with 13 bases left between them. The CDR3 loop is CASSLVRWTRNTEAFF. The CDR3 DNA follows: TGTGCCAGCAGCTTAGTGAGGTGGACGAGGAACACTGAAGCTTTCTTT.

This clonotype has just a few counts. The chain employs TRBV20-1 and TRBJ2-1; possibly TRBD1 or TRBD2 for D (5 bases each). CDR3 length: 15 amino acids. Trimming cost V 5 bases and J 0 bases, with 14 bases left between them. Per the germline V gene, CDR1 is DFQATT and CDR2 is SNEGSKA (reference sequence). The CDR3 reads CSAGGPLDSYNEQFF. CDR3 sequence (DNA): TGCAGTGCTGGGGGACCCCTCGACTCCTACAATGAGCAGTTCTTC.

V usage is TRBV6-1 and J usage is TRBJ1-2; no firm D call. Germline V gene sequence: CDR1 MNHNS, CDR2 SASEGT. CDR3 length: 11 amino acids. V dropped 7 bases and J dropped 7 bases, with 10 bases sitting between them. The CDR3 protein is CASTNSRGYTF. Here the CDR3 DNA reads TGTGCCAGCACCAACAGTCGTGGCTACACCTTC.

The chain combines TRBV6-1 with TRBJ2-2; no firm D call. The ends were cut back, 4 bases at V and 6 bases at J, with 12 bases in the middle. Germline CDR1 and CDR2: MNHNS and SASEGT. There are 14 residues in the CDR3. Here the CDR3 DNA reads TGTGCCAGCAGTGGGTCGGTCGAGGCCGGGGAGCTGTTTTTT. Translating it yields CASSGSVEAGELFF.

This clonotype occurred a few times. The V call is TRBV25-1, the J call TRBJ2-1; D unclear. V was trimmed by 4 bases and J by 6 bases, leaving 10 bases between them. Germline V CDR1 and CDR2: MGHDK, SYGVNS. This CDR3 is built from 13 residues. This CDR3 reads CASSARVGNEQFF. DNA for the CDR3: TGTGCCAGCAGTGCCCGGGTGGGCAATGAGCAGTTCTTC.

This CDR3 reads CASSLGVAKNIQYF. Here the CDR3 DNA reads TGTGCCAGCAGCTTAGGTGTAGCCAAAAACATTCAGTACTTC. This chain uses TRBV7-2 with TRBJ2-4; no reliable D call. V was shortened by 1 base and J by 0 bases, with 4 bases between the two germline ends. Germline V CDR1 and CDR2: SGHTA, FQGNSA. CDR3 length: 14 amino acids.

In this sample, this clonotype turned up a few times. This chain connects TRBV2 to TRBJ2-7; D is possibly TRBD2 (6 bases). The V end was cut by 7 bases, the J end by 4 bases, with 17 bases between. CDR1 is SNHLY, CDR2 FYNNEI, per germline. The CDR3 is made up of 14 amino acids. The CDR3 DNA reads as TGTGCCAGCATCGGGAGCGGCGTCGGTTACGAGCAGTACTTC. Residues: CASIGSGVGYEQYF.